The clone carrying this T cell receptor (beta chain) was counted many times. Germline V gene sequence: CDR1 SNHLY, CDR2 FYNNEI. Trimming removed 10 bases from V and 7 bases from J; junction bases left unmatched: 11. This CDR3 has 14 residues. These data originate in a study of prognosis after radiotherapy for stage I lung cancer. Whole-study context: Histology showed adenocarcinoma in twelve patients versus squamous cell carcinoma in seven.

Using two-round multiplex PCR, the authors amplified TCR beta CDR3 from genomic DNA. Round one of PCR was performed, and it used primers specific to each TRBV and TRBJ gene. MiXCR, run by TCRdb on the multiplex PCR reads, gives a single entry per CDR3 protein. In the table there are roughly 29,000 distinct CDR3 sequences, more than 25% of which are singletons. V is TRBV2 and J is TRBJ2-2, with 8 bases aligning to TRBD2. Sequencing used PBMCs, obtained before or after stereotactic body radiation therapy (not recorded which). The sequence was collected from a donor aged 50 or older with non-small cell lung cancer. The CDR3, as DNA: TGTGCCACGAGAGGCGCGGGAGGTTACGGGGAGCTGTTTTTT. Protein: CATRGAGGYGELFF.